Sequencing of this T cell receptor beta chain was carried out in a study of shared clonotypes between healthy human individuals. Study context: Per-donor plates numbered three CD4 naive, three CD4 memory, two CD8 naive and one CD8 memory. Study-level findings and limits: In this cohort, only blood was sampled, and tissue repertoires likely differ. Between a handful of donors, naive CD4 clonotypes were shared at a level of about 5%. Generation of non-shared clonotypes was less probable than generation of clonotypes shared by all four donors.

Method: immunoSEQ multiplex PCR; TCRdb's copy keeps in-frame clones and lacks some. Of over 1.4 million clones in the sample, more than 95% were seen once. With 1 base removed from V and 11 bases from J, the gap between germline ends came to 13 bases. The CDR3 has 13 amino acids. CDR1 is SNHLY, CDR2 FYNNEI, per germline. For this clone: The antigen is unknown.

The chain is built from TRBV2 and TRBJ2-3; no definite D call. The source material was naive CD4+ T cells sorted from blood. As to subset: CD45RA+ positively selected. This TCR derives from a man aged 25-45 years in good health. The CDR3 protein is CASSEEVMGWQYF. Written as DNA, the CDR3 is TGTGCCAGCAGTGAAGAAGTTATGGGTTGGCAGTATTTT.